What follows are 28 T cell receptor beta chains derived from one specimen sequenced in a study of blood T cells in healthy people across ages. It was with a sample-barcoded 5' primer and a J-beta primer mix that a second PCR of roughly 7 to 11 cycles was run. MiXCR, run by TCRdb on the 5' RACE reads, gives a single entry per CDR3 protein. Of over a million distinct CDR3 sequences listed, around 55% were seen once; the top ten hold roughly 6.3%. Sequencing was carried out using blood. The receptor set was obtained from a man aged 18 to 29 in good health.

The chain joins TRBV4-2 to TRBJ1-4; D gene uncertain. Trimming stripped 0 bases from V and 7 bases from J, with 6 bases between. The CDR3 length is 13 residues. Germline V CDR1 and CDR2: LGHNA, YNFKEQ. CDR3 in amino acids: CASSQEPTEKLFF. The CDR3 DNA follows: TGTGCCAGCAGCCAAGAGCCTACTGAAAAACTGTTTTTT.

The V call is TRBV20-1, the J call TRBJ1-5; a weak D match, TRBD1 (6 bases). The length of the CDR3 is 13 residues. Germline values: CDR1 DFQATT, CDR2 SNEGSKA (reference sequence). V was shortened by 6 bases and J by 6 bases, with 15 bases between the two germline ends. The CDR3 protein is CSADDRLGQPQHF. The CDR3 DNA is TGCAGTGCGGATGACAGGCTAGGTCAGCCCCAGCATTTT.

CDR3 protein: CASSAGRALYGYTF. CDR3 coding DNA: TGTGCCAGCAGCGCCGGGCGGGCCTTATATGGCTACACCTTC. This rearrangement joins TRBV9 to TRBJ1-2, with no clear D. The V end was cut by 3 bases, the J end by 5 bases, with 14 bases between. Per germline, CDR1 SGDLS and CDR2 YYNGEE. The CDR3 sequence is 14 residues long. The whole variable domain, filled in from reference TRBV9 and TRBJ1-2, reads DSGVTQTPKHLITATGQRVTLRCSPRSGDLSVYWYQQSLDQGLQFLIQYYNGEERAKGNILERFSAQQFPDLHSELNLSSLELGDSALYFCASSAGRALYGYTFGSGTRLTVV.

In its sample, this clonotype was seen a few times. CDR3: CASSQEGGTVNYGYTF. In DNA, the CDR3 is TGTGCCAGCAGCCAAGAGGGTGGTACAGTGAACTATGGCTACACCTTC. The rearrangement uses TRBV4-2 and TRBJ1-2, with D unresolved. The germline gives CDR1 LGHNA, CDR2 YNFKEQ. This CDR3 spans 16 amino acids. Trimming removed 0 bases from V and 2 bases from J, with 13 bases in between.

The rearrangement uses TRBV20-1 and TRBJ2-5, with 7 bases that match TRBD1. The J call may be mistaken, given a closer DNA end match to TRBJ2-7. This CDR3 comprises 14 residues. Germline V gene sequence: CDR1 DFQATT, CDR2 SNEGSKA (reference sequence). Here the CDR3 reads CSARDQGVGDEQYF. Here the CDR3 DNA reads TGCAGTGCTAGAGATCAGGGGGTAGGCGACGAGCAGTACTTC.

Many counts were recorded for this clonotype. J is TRBJ2-7 and V is TRBV6-5, with 8 bases matching TRBD1. Germline-derived CDR1 and CDR2 are MNHEY and SVGAGI. This CDR3 region has 12 residues. Trimming cost V 6 bases and J 5 bases; bases outside gene matches: 3. The CDR3 reads CASSRTGNEQYF. In nucleotides, the CDR3 is TGTGCCAGCAGCAGGACAGGGAACGAGCAGTACTTC.

This clonotype was seen more than once but under ten times. V and J are TRBV25-1 and TRBJ2-7; D not certain. The V gene's germline CDR1 is MGHDK and CDR2 SYGVNS. V was trimmed by 3 bases and J by 3 bases, leaving 12 bases between them. The CDR3 sequence is 14 residues long. The CDR3 is CASSDPSSSYEQYF. The CDR3 nucleotides are TGTGCCAGCAGTGACCCCTCTTCGAGCTACGAGCAGTACTTC.

The chain employs TRBV24-1 and TRBJ1-1, with 8 bases aligning to TRBD1. Losses at the gene ends were 8 bases for V and 1 base for J; bases not matched to a gene: 5. The CDR3 is made up of 14 amino acids. CDR1 is KGHDR and CDR2 is SFDVKD in the germline V gene. The CDR3 DNA sequence: TGTGCCACCAACCCGACAGGGGCGAACACTGAAGCTTTCTTT. It yields the protein CATNPTGANTEAFF.

The chain employs TRBV20-1 and TRBJ1-6, with a possible D match to TRBD1 (5 bases). The V gene's germline CDR1 is DFQATT and CDR2 SNEGSKA (reference sequence). This CDR3 comprises 14 residues. Trimming left V 2 bases short and J 7 bases short, with 12 bases between. CDR3 sequence (DNA): TGCAGTGCTAGATCCCCGCGGGGGAATTCACCCCTCCACTTT. Protein sequence: CSARSPRGNSPLHF.

This clonotype appeared a few times. The CDR3 nucleotides read TGTGCCAGCGGACGACAGGCACTGAACACTGAAGCTTTCTTT. It specifies CASGRQALNTEAFF. This chain uses TRBV3-1 with TRBJ1-1; TRBD1 is a possible D gene (6 bases). CDR1 is LGHDT and CDR2 is YNNKEL in the germline V gene (reference sequence). The CDR3 length is 14 residues. The V end was cut by 8 bases, the J end by 0 bases, with 13 bases between. Combining the CDR3 with reference TRBV3-1 and TRBJ1-1 gives the whole variable domain DTAVSQTPKYLVTQMGNDKSIKCEQNLGHDTMYWYKQDSKKFLKIMFSYNNKELIINETVPNRFSPKSPDKAHLNLHINSLELGDSAVYFCASGRQALNTEAFFGQGTRLTVV.

This chain uses TRBV10-1 with TRBJ2-1; 9 nucleotides agree with TRBD1. The V and J ends lost 4 bases and 9 bases, in that order; junction bases with no gene match: 19. CDR1 is WNHNN and CDR2 is SYGVQD in the germline V gene (reference sequence). This CDR3 contains 18 residues. The CDR3 is CASSGTSDRGPLEREQFF. Written as DNA, the CDR3 is TGCGCCAGCAGTGGCACCTCGGACAGGGGACCACTTGAACGTGAGCAGTTCTTC.

V gene TRBV20-1 combines with J gene TRBJ1-2; TRBD1 might be the D (6 bases). Trimming took 0 bases from V and 3 from J, leaving 11 bases between them. CDR3 length: 14 amino acids. The germline CDR1 and CDR2 sequences are DFQATT and SNEGSKA (reference sequence). CDR3 coding DNA: TGCAGTGCTAGAGACCGGGGGGCCTACTATGGCTACACCTTC. It codes for CSARDRGAYYGYTF.

This chain joins TRBV7-2 and TRBJ1-1, with 9 positions matching TRBD1. J was trimmed by 10 bases and V by 6 bases; bases with no gene match: 6. Germline loops: CDR1 SGHTA, CDR2 FQGNSA. The CDR3 totals 12 residues. The CDR3 sequence is CASSLTGGGAFF. The CDR3 DNA follows: TGTGCCAGCAGTTTGACAGGGGGGGGAGCTTTCTTT.

The rearrangement joins TRBV11-2 to TRBJ2-5; TRBD1 matches 12 bases. The length of the CDR3 is 15 residues. CDR1 is SGHAT, CDR2 FQNNGV, per germline. The junction had 6 bases not matched to a gene; V was cut back by 5 bases and J by 5 bases. The CDR3 DNA reads TGTGCCAGCAGCCCAGGGACAGGGGGCTGGGAGACCCAGTACTTC. This translates into CASSPGTGGWETQYF. The full variable domain, completed using reference TRBV11-2 and TRBJ2-5, is EAGVAQSPRYKIIEKRQSVAFWCNPISGHATLYWYQQILGQGPKLLIQFQNNGVVDDSQLPKDRFSAERLKGVDSTLKIQPAKLEDSAVYLCASSPGTGGWETQYFGPGTRLLVL.

The chain is built from TRBV4-3 and TRBJ2-1, with 11 bases lining up with TRBD2. This CDR3 spans 19 amino acids. The germline gives CDR1 LGHNA, CDR2 YSLEER. The junction had 15 bases not matched to a gene; V was cut back by 1 base and J by 7 bases. CDR3 DNA: TGCGCCAGCAGCCAAGCCCCCACTAGCGGGGGTGACGTAGGTAATGAGCAGTTCTTC. As protein: CASSQAPTSGGDVGNEQFF.

This rearrangement joins TRBV20-1 to TRBJ1-1; the D is unclear. The germline CDR1 and CDR2 sequences are DFQATT and SNEGSKA (reference sequence). V was cut by 3 bases and J by 5 bases, with 16 bases left in between. The CDR3 has 14 amino acids. The CDR3 bases are TGCAGTGCTAGGCGCACTGACGGACGGACTGAAGCTTTCTTT. This translates into CSARRTDGRTEAFF.

This clonotype was observed a handful of times. The rearrangement links TRBV7-9 to TRBJ2-7; perhaps TRBD1 as D (5 bases). V lost 3 bases and J 2 bases, leaving 11 bases between the germline ends. The CDR3 runs 14 residues. Germline CDR1 and CDR2: SEHNR and FQNEAQ (reference sequence). CDR3 DNA: TGTGCCAGCAGCTTCAAGGGGTCCGCCTACGAGCAGTACTTC. Translated, it gives CASSFKGSAYEQYF.

The rearrangement joins TRBV4-2 to TRBJ1-1; unclear D gene. The germline CDR1 and CDR2 sequences are LGHNA and YNFKEQ. The CDR3 sequence is 15 residues long. Trimming took 0 bases from V and 1 from J, leaving 9 bases between them. CDR3 in amino acids: CASSQETVSNTEAFF. The CDR3 bases are TGTGCCAGCAGCCAAGAAACGGTCTCGAACACTGAAGCTTTCTTT.

The chain joins TRBV4-3 to TRBJ1-1; no clear D. The ends were cut back, 1 base at V and 1 base at J, with 7 bases in the middle. CDR1 is LGHNA, CDR2 YSLEER, per germline. The CDR3 is 14 amino acids. In nucleotides, the CDR3 is TGCGCCAGCAGCCAAGTTTGGCAGAACACTGAAGCTTTCTTT. This gives the protein CASSQVWQNTEAFF.

V usage is TRBV6-5 and J usage is TRBJ2-1; D might be TRBD2 (5 bases). V was trimmed by 5 bases and J by 7 bases, leaving 12 bases between them. The CDR3 is 13 residues long. Germline CDR1 is MNHEY and CDR2 is SVGAGI. CDR3 nucleotides: TGTGCCAGCAGTGACGGGGAGCCTAATGAGCAGTTCTTC. Protein sequence: CASSDGEPNEQFF.

The V and J genes are TRBV5-1 and TRBJ2-3; D possibly corresponds to TRBD2 (6 bases). Germline values: CDR1 SGHRS, CDR2 YFSETQ. The V end was cut by 0 bases, the J end by 2 bases, with 16 bases between. CDR3 length: 17 amino acids. CDR3: CASSLGIRREPTDTQYF. For the CDR3, the DNA is TGCGCCAGCAGCTTGGGAATCAGGCGGGAACCCACAGATACGCAGTATTTT.

This clonotype turned up a few times. DNA of the CDR3: TGTGCCAGCAGTTTAGAATGGGCGGGAGGAAGTGAGCAGTTCTTC. Amino acids: CASSLEWAGGSEQFF. This chain joins TRBV27 and TRBJ2-1; TRBD2 matches at 8 bases. Germline V CDR1 and CDR2: MNHEY, SMNVEV (reference sequence). This CDR3 spans 15 amino acids. J lost 9 bases, V lost 2 bases, and 9 bases had no gene match.

This clonotype was detected ten times or more. The chain is built from TRBV27 and TRBJ2-6, with D unresolved. CDR1 MNHEY and CDR2 SMNVEV come from the germline V gene (reference sequence). Trimming took 2 bases from V and 0 from J, leaving 5 bases between them. CDR3 size: 15 residues. The CDR3 DNA reads as TGTGCCAGCAGTTTAGTTCTCTCTGGGGCCAACGTCCTGACTTTC. This sequence encodes CASSLVLSGANVLTF.

Comment on this clonotype: The junction differs from germline at one of its ends, possibly a read error. J is TRBJ2-1 and V is TRBV6-2 or TRBV6-3; D ambiguous. Per germline, CDR1 MNHEY and CDR2 SVGEGT. CDR3 size: 15 residues. CDR3 in DNA: TGCGCCAGCAGTTACGAGCTCATCTTGATCAATGAGCAGTTCTTC. Translation: CASSYELILINEQFF.

The chain carries TRBV20-1 and TRBJ2-3; D ambiguous. From germline, CDR1 is DFQATT and CDR2 SNEGSKA (reference sequence). The CDR3 spans 13 residues. V lost 5 bases, J lost 5 bases, and 14 bases lay in between. The CDR3: CSALFHDRDTQYF. In DNA form, the CDR3 reads TGCAGTGCTTTATTCCACGATAGAGATACGCAGTATTTT.

The chain couples TRBV6-1 to TRBJ2-7, with D hard to call. Trimming removed 2 bases at V and 4 bases at J, with 9 bases between. Germline V gene lookup returns CDR1 MNHNS and CDR2 SASEGT. There are 13 residues in the CDR3. The CDR3 reads CASSEMIVYEQYF. CDR3 DNA sequence: TGTGCCAGCAGTGAAATGATAGTTTACGAGCAGTACTTC.

The rearrangement links TRBV20-1 to TRBJ2-3; 8 nucleotides line up with TRBD2. The CDR3 runs to 13 residues. The germline V gene encodes CDR1 DFQATT and CDR2 SNEGSKA (reference sequence). J was trimmed by 6 bases and V by 8 bases; bases with no gene match: 10. The CDR3 region has the DNA TGCAGTACTGGGCCGGGAGGGTTGGATACGCAGTATTTT. It yields the protein CSTGPGGLDTQYF.

This clonotype was found a few times. The V call is TRBV20-1, the J call TRBJ2-5; perhaps TRBD1 as D (5 bases). The J call may not be correct, given that the DNA end is closer to TRBJ2-7. CDR1 is DFQATT and CDR2 is SNEGSKA in the germline V gene (reference sequence). The CDR3 runs 15 residues. The CDR3 sequence is CSARDSGRQFSEQYF. CDR3 nucleotide sequence: TGCAGTGCTAGAGATTCGGGCAGACAGTTCTCCGAGCAGTACTTC.